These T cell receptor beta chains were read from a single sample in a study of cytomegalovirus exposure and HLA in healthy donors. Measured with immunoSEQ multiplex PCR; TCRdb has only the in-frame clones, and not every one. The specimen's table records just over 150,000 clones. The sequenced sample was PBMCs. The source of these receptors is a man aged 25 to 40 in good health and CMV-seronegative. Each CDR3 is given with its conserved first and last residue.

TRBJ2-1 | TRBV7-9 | CASSFRTSMDEQFF
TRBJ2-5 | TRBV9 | CASSVKSGEETQYF
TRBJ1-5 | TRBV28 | CASSIPGGDSQPQHF
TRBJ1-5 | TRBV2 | CASRGSTDYNQPQHF
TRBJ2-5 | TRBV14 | CASSRPTSGRANRETQYF
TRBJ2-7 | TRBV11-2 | CASSPRPRGNWYEQYF
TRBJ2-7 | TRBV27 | CASSRVAGNSYEQYF
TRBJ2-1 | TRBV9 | CASSVRGFLYNEQFF
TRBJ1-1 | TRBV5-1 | CASSLEAGQTNTEAFF
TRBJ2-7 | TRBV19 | CASSIGSGLYEQYF
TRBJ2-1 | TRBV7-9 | CASSLVQGARNEQFF
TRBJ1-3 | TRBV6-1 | CASSEAGQGAGGNTIYF
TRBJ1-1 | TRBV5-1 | CASSLEKGGETEAFF
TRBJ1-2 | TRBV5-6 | CASSLGGTKPYGYTF
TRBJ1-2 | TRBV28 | CASSFYRGLGYTF
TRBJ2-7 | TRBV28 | CASSPRLAGGYEQYF
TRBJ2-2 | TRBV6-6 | CASSPTSGIVTGELFF
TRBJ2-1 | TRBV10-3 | CAISGIPGQNNEQFF
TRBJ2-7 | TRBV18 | CASSPFSSVVEQYF
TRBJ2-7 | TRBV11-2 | CASSVGLVSGQYF
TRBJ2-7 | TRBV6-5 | CASSVPGQSYEQYF
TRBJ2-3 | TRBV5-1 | CASSLNQGSDTQYF
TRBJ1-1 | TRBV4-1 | CASSQDDTNTEAFF